The rows below give T cell receptor beta chains drawn from one sample of a study of vaccination and CD4 T cells after COVID-19. In TCRdb, the PCR reads were re-called with MiXCR into one record per CDR3 protein. The sample shows more than 35,000 distinct CDR3 sequences, around 35% of them seen only once. The sequencing here drew on CD4+ T cells from blood, taken about 7 months after SARS-CoV-2 vaccination. These TCRs come from a human donor who had recovered from COVID-19. CDR3s include the opening cysteine and the closing phenylalanine or tryptophan. The order of the fields is J gene, V gene, CDR3 protein.

J: TRBJ2-3; V: TRBV6-1; CDR3: CASRPLAGGITDTQYF
J: TRBJ2-3; V: TRBV5-4; CDR3: CASSFESQGIDTQYF
J: TRBJ2-7; V: TRBV20-1; CDR3: CSALGWREGTPEYEQYF
J: TRBJ1-6; V: TRBV27; CDR3: CASSQRGTGGVRNSPLHF
J: TRBJ1-5; V: TRBV19; CDR3: CASSRGGWQPQHF
J: TRBJ2-7; V: TRBV6-5; CDR3: CASSYPVGRGSYEQYF
J: TRBJ1-4; V: TRBV20-1; CDR3: CSARDPTNEKLFF
J: TRBJ1-2; V: TRBV20-1; CDR3: CSARETSRAGGYTF
J: TRBJ2-5; V: TRBV28; CDR3: CASSFFRGPEKETQYF
J: TRBJ2-3; V: TRBV7-3; CDR3: CASSSQPSDTQYF
J: TRBJ1-5; V: TRBV20-1; CDR3: CSARDSNQPQHF
J: TRBJ1-1; V: TRBV29-1; CDR3: CSVEVEYTEAFF
J: TRBJ2-7; V: TRBV7-8; CDR3: CASSLIGSPSSYEQYF
J: TRBJ1-5; V: TRBV7-2; CDR3: CASSSRTFQPQHF
J: TRBJ2-1; V: TRBV7-9; CDR3: CASSLGLYNEQFF
J: TRBJ2-7; V: TRBV19; CDR3: CASSIIAGGSYEQYF
J: TRBJ1-5; V: TRBV6-9; CDR3: CASSLDRRGNQPQHF
J: TRBJ2-5; V: TRBV25-1; CDR3: CASRAETQYF
J: TRBJ2-1; V: TRBV20-1; CDR3: CSATWPASGSFDEQFF
J: TRBJ1-5; V: TRBV7-2; CDR3: CASSLYRGLSNQPQHF
J: TRBJ2-1; V: TRBV10-3; CDR3: CAIRWTSGGQEQFF
J: TRBJ2-3; V: TRBV30; CDR3: CAWLPAGGIDTQYF
J: TRBJ2-5; V: TRBV30; CDR3: CAWRKGVWKTQYF
J: TRBJ2-2; V: TRBV7-8; CDR3: CASSLGLTGTGELFF
J: TRBJ2-7; V: TRBV4-1; CDR3: CASSPGLAGEQYF
J: TRBJ2-7; V: TRBV5-1; CDR3: CASSPADRVGEQYF
J: TRBJ2-2; V: TRBV2; CDR3: CASRKPRDTGELFF
J: TRBJ1-2; V: TRBV20-1; CDR3: CSASFGITGDYTF
J: TRBJ2-3; V: TRBV28; CDR3: CASRWTRRLTDTQYF
J: TRBJ2-1; V: TRBV2; CDR3: CASSVGAERYNEQFF
J: TRBJ2-7; V: TRBV19; CDR3: CASSMGQGAREQYF
J: TRBJ2-7; V: TRBV5-5; CDR3: CASSRGQGSYEQYF
J: TRBJ2-2; V: TRBV7-6; CDR3: CASSFKATGAGTGELFF
J: TRBJ2-2; V: TRBV28; CDR3: CASETSGRRTGELFF
J: TRBJ2-2; V: TRBV4-2; CDR3: CASSQLWGNTGELFF
J: TRBJ1-5; V: TRBV6-1; CDR3: CASSDYGTGTVAGPQHF
J: TRBJ1-5; V: TRBV10-2; CDR3: CASSEEGWQPQHF
J: TRBJ2-3; V: TRBV2; CDR3: CASILGLAGFPDTQYF
J: TRBJ2-5; V: TRBV19; CDR3: CASSASWWETQYF
J: TRBJ2-7; V: TRBV10-3; CDR3: CAIRESWEQYF
J: TRBJ1-2; V: TRBV7-8; CDR3: CASSLGLGGNYGYTF
J: TRBJ2-2; V: TRBV28; CDR3: CASYLSGQGTGELFF
J: TRBJ2-4; V: TRBV7-2; CDR3: CASSPPRTAKNIQYF
J: TRBJ2-7; V: TRBV25-1; CDR3: CASSDGAYEQYF
J: TRBJ1-5; V: TRBV6-5; CDR3: CASSFEYSNQPQHF
J: TRBJ1-1; V: TRBV20-1; CDR3: CSARGTGDTEAFF
J: TRBJ2-5; V: TRBV7-2; CDR3: CASSRTRTSGETQYF
J: TRBJ1-1; V: TRBV19; CDR3: CASNQNRGKDEAFF
J: TRBJ2-3; V: TRBV27; CDR3: CASTLSSGALSTDTQYF
J: TRBJ2-1; V: TRBV7-9; CDR3: CASSRTGKGNEQFF
J: TRBJ2-1; V: TRBV6-2/TRBV6-3; CDR3: CASRERSYEQFF
J: TRBJ1-5; V: TRBV24-1; CDR3: CATSPGTNPNQPQHF
J: TRBJ2-2; V: TRBV11-3; CDR3: CASSYGGTTGELFF
J: TRBJ1-1; V: TRBV6-2/TRBV6-3; CDR3: CASSDTGRGGGAFF